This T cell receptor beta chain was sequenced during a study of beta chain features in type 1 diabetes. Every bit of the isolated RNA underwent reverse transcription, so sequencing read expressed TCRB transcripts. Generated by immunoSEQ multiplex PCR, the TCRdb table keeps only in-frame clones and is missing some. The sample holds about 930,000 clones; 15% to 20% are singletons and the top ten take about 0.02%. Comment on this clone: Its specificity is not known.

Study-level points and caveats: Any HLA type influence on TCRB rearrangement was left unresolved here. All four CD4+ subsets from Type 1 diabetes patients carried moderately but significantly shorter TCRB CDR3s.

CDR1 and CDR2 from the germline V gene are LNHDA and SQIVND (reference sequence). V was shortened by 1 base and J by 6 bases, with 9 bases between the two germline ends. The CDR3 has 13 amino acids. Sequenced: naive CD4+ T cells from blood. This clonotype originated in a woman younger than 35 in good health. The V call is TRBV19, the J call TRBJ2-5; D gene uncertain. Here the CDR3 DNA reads TGTGCCAGTAGTATAGGTCCAGGCAAGACCCAGTACTTC. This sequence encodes CASSIGPGKTQYF.